The 30 T cell receptor beta chains below come from one sample, sequenced in a study of control samples from healthy donors and cancer patients. The protocol was immunoSEQ multiplex PCR, while the TCRdb copy is restricted to in-frame clones and leaves out a portion. The sample has over 80,000 clones; around three quarters are singletons. The material sequenced was blood. These receptors came from a woman between 25 and 40 years old in good health.

The chain recombines TRBV25-1 with TRBJ1-2; possibly TRBD1 for D (5 bases). In germline, CDR1 is MGHDK, CDR2 SYGVNS. Trimming left V 4 bases short and J 2 bases short, with 11 bases between. The CDR3 extends over 14 amino acids. CDR3: CASSVVGVNYGYTF. CDR3 in DNA: TGTGCCAGCAGTGTGGTAGGGGTAAACTATGGCTACACCTTC.

The chain links TRBV11-3 to TRBJ2-1, with D perhaps matching TRBD1 (5 bases). V was trimmed by 5 bases and J by 2 bases, leaving 10 bases between them. The CDR3 has 14 residues. The germline gives CDR1 SGHNT, CDR2 YENEEA. The CDR3 loop reads CASSQGATYNEQFF. CDR3 nucleotide sequence: TGTGCCAGCAGCCAAGGGGCGACCTACAATGAGCAGTTCTTC.

The gene calls are TRBV19 and TRBJ1-5; a weak D match, TRBD1 (5 bases). With 7 bases removed from V and 3 bases from J, the gap between germline ends came to 16 bases. The CDR3 extends over 15 amino acids. Germline CDR1 LNHDA, CDR2 SQIVND (reference sequence). The CDR3 loop is CASTGGRGINQPQHF. In nucleotides, the CDR3 is TGTGCCAGTACCGGAGGGAGGGGAATCAATCAGCCCCAGCATTTT.

The chain is built from TRBV29-1 and TRBJ2-7, with a possible D match to TRBD1 (6 bases). Germline CDR1 SQVTM, CDR2 ANQGSEA. The ends were cut back, 6 bases at V and 2 bases at J, with 11 bases in the middle. This CDR3 spans 12 amino acids. This CDR3 is CSVADRAYEQYF. The CDR3 coding sequence is TGCAGCGTCGCGGACAGAGCCTACGAGCAGTACTTC.

The V gene is TRBV10-3, the J gene TRBJ2-5, with 13 nucleotides matching TRBD2. V lost 5 bases, J lost 5 bases, and 2 bases stayed unmatched. Germline values: CDR1 ENHRY, CDR2 SYGVKD. The CDR3 is 14 residues long. CDR3 coding DNA: TGTGCCATCAGTAAGGGACTAGCGGGGGAGACCCAGTACTTC. It yields the protein CAISKGLAGETQYF.

The chain carries TRBV9 and TRBJ2-7; possibly TRBD2 for D (5 bases). V lost 2 bases, J lost 0 bases, and 12 bases lay in between. CDR1 SGDLS and CDR2 YYNGEE come from the germline V gene. This CDR3 comprises 15 residues. The CDR3 DNA reads TGTGCCAGCAGCGTTTATGCGGGCAGCTCCTACGAGCAGTACTTC. Protein sequence: CASSVYAGSSYEQYF.

The chain is built from TRBV6-5 and TRBJ1-5; 8 bases fit TRBD1. The CDR3 has 15 amino acids. Germline lookup yields CDR1 MNHEY and CDR2 SVGAGI. The J segment lost 2 bases and the V segment lost 0 bases, leaving 0 bases of the junction unmatched. The DNA of the CDR3 is TGTGCCAGCAGTTACTCGGGACAGGGCAATCAGCCCCAGCATTTT. Translation: CASSYSGQGNQPQHF.

This chain connects TRBV30 to TRBJ1-3; D unclear. Looked up from germline, CDR1 is GTSNPN and CDR2 is SVGIG (reference sequence). Trimming took off 4 bases at V and 4 bases at J, with 5 bases between the two ends. CDR3 length equals 11 residues. The chain's CDR3 is CAWMRGNTIYF. The CDR3 coding sequence is TGTGCCTGGATGCGGGGAAACACCATATATTTT.

The V call is TRBV28, the J call TRBJ1-5; tentatively, D is TRBD1 (5 bases). V lost 3 bases and J 5 bases, leaving 11 bases between the germline ends. Germline loops: CDR1 MDHEN, CDR2 SYDVKM. The CDR3 loop spans 14 amino acids. The CDR3: CASSFGREDQPQHF. The DNA of the CDR3 is TGTGCCAGCAGTTTTGGCAGGGAGGATCAGCCCCAGCATTTT.

The chain employs TRBV12-5 and TRBJ1-2; 8 positions agree with TRBD1. Germline CDR1 reads LGHNT; CDR2 reads FRNRAP. The CDR3 spans 15 residues. V dropped 1 base and J dropped 1; count of bases not matched to a gene: 2. CDR3 nucleotide sequence: TGTGCTAGTGGTTTGGGACAGGGGATTAACTATGGCTACACCTTC. It codes for CASGLGQGINYGYTF.

CDR3 amino acids: CAWGTGVWNQPQHF. In DNA, the CDR3 is TGTGCCTGGGGGACAGGGGTTTGGAATCAGCCCCAGCATTTT. The rearrangement uses TRBV30 and TRBJ1-5, with 10 bases aligning to TRBD1. Germline V CDR1 and CDR2: GTSNPN, SVGIG (reference sequence). The V gene end was trimmed by 5 bases and the J gene end by 4 bases; junction bases not matched to a gene: 5. This CDR3 is built from 14 residues.

This clone has a single count. The sample has other DNA sequences that encode this CDR3 too. This chain joins TRBV29-1 and TRBJ1-5, with D unclear. Germline V gives CDR1 SQVTM, CDR2 ANQGSEA. The CDR3 consists of 12 residues. V shed 4 bases and J shed 1 base, with 5 bases lying between them. For the CDR3, the DNA is TGCAGCGTTGGCGGAAGCAATCAGCCCCAGCATTTT. Its translation is CSVGGSNQPQHF.

This sequence joins TRBV30 and TRBJ1-3; TRBD1 might be the D (6 bases). The CDR3 covers 17 residues. Trimming cost V 3 bases and J 1 base, with 19 bases left between them. Looked up from germline, CDR1 is GTSNPN and CDR2 is SVGIG (reference sequence). The CDR3 region has the DNA TGTGCCTGGAGCGAAGAATACAGGGTCTTTTCTGGAAACACCATATATTTT. Protein sequence: CAWSEEYRVFSGNTIYF.

The J gene is TRBJ2-2, the V gene TRBV19; 9 nucleotides align to TRBD1. The V gene's germline CDR1 is LNHDA and CDR2 SQIVND (reference sequence). The trim removed 6 bases at V and 4 bases at J, leaving 6 bases unmatched. The CDR3 length is 15 residues. CDR3 coding DNA: TGTGCCAGTAGGTCACAGGGGGCGATCACCGGGGAGCTGTTTTTT. Translating it yields CASRSQGAITGELFF.

This clone was observed a single time. The chain combines TRBV6-6 with TRBJ1-2, with 7 bases identical to TRBD1. V dropped 0 bases and J dropped 5; count of bases not matched to a gene: 6. The CDR3 length is 15 residues. Germline V lookup: CDR1 MNHNY, CDR2 SVGAGI (reference sequence). CDR3 sequence: CASSYSGDSLYGYTF. The CDR3 coding sequence is TGTGCCAGCAGTTACTCGGGGGACAGCTTATATGGCTACACCTTC.

The J gene is TRBJ2-7, the V gene TRBV2, with 7 bases matching TRBD2. J gave up 5 bases and V 6 bases, and 10 bases lay outside the gene matches. Germline V CDR1 and CDR2: SNHLY, FYNNEI. The CDR3 runs to 14 residues. The CDR3 reads CASSGGGNSDEQYF. The CDR3 DNA sequence: TGTGCCAGCAGCGGCGGGGGTAATTCAGACGAGCAGTACTTC.

This clone was seen a single time. The chain recombines TRBV19 with TRBJ2-7, with D possibly TRBD2 on 7 matching bases. V was trimmed by 3 bases and J by 2 bases, leaving 14 bases between them. The CDR3 is 15 amino acids. Per germline, CDR1 LNHDA and CDR2 SQIVND (reference sequence). The CDR3 coding sequence is TGTGCCAGTAGTATGGTTGCGGGGGCACCCTACGAGCAGTACTTC. Its protein product is CASSMVAGAPYEQYF.

The CDR3 nucleotides read TGTGCCAGCAGTGAAAGACAGGGGGACACCGGGGAGCTGTTTTTT. It is translated as CASSERQGDTGELFF. The chain is built from TRBV2 and TRBJ2-2; the match to TRBD1 covers 9 bases. CDR1 is SNHLY, CDR2 FYNNEI, per germline. This CDR3 has 15 amino acids. With 2 bases clipped from V and 3 bases from J, the junction kept 1 base outside the gene matches.

This clone was seen once. The genes are TRBV6-5 and TRBJ2-7, with D possibly TRBD1 on 6 matching bases. The V and J ends lost 6 bases and 0 bases respectively, with 12 bases between them. Germline lookup yields CDR1 MNHEY and CDR2 SVGAGI. This CDR3 has 14 residues. The DNA for the CDR3 is TGTGCCAGCAGGAAGGGGGTTGCCTCCTACGAGCAGTACTTC. Translation gives CASRKGVASYEQYF.

The chain links TRBV29-1 to TRBJ1-6; no clear D gene. This CDR3 comprises 13 residues. Trimming removed 1 base from V and 6 bases from J, with 7 bases in between. Germline CDR1 SQVTM, CDR2 ANQGSEA. The CDR3 protein is CSVEVQSNSPLHF. CDR3 nucleotides: TGCAGCGTTGAAGTGCAGTCTAATTCACCCCTCCACTTT.

The chain has TRBV10-3 and TRBJ2-3, with 8 positions matching TRBD2. This CDR3 is 15 amino acids long. The trim removed 6 bases at V and 0 bases at J, leaving 5 bases unmatched. Germline CDR1 is ENHRY and CDR2 is SYGVKD. The CDR3 spells CAISRGGPSTDTQYF. The CDR3 DNA follows: TGTGCCATCAGCCGGGGGGGACCGAGCACAGATACGCAGTATTTT.

The chain employs TRBV12-3 or TRBV12-4 and TRBJ2-4; D gene ambiguous. This CDR3 region has 13 residues. Trimming took 2 bases from V and 7 from J, leaving 9 bases between them. CDR3 bases: TGTGCCAGCAGTTTACATAGGGTGAACATTCAGTACTTC. Translation: CASSLHRVNIQYF.

The chain combines TRBV19 with TRBJ2-2; D is ambiguous. This CDR3 region has 14 residues. V lost 5 bases to trimming and J lost 3 bases, with 10 bases between them. The germline CDR1 and CDR2 sequences are LNHDA and SQIVND (reference sequence). The CDR3 nucleotides are TGTGCCAGTAGTTCCCCTAAGTACACCGGGGAGCTGTTTTTT. Amino acids: CASSSPKYTGELFF. The variable domain in full, with the rest retrieved from reference TRBV19 and TRBJ2-2, is DGGITQSPKYLFRKEGQNVTLSCEQNLNHDAMYWYRQDPGQGLRLIYYSQIVNDFQKGDIAEGYSVSREKKESFPLTVTSAQKNPTAFYLCASSSPKYTGELFFGEGSRLTVL.

This clone was seen a few times. The chain couples TRBV4-2 to TRBJ2-2; D gene ambiguous. This CDR3 spans 14 amino acids. Between the trimmed V and J ends, which lost 0 bases and 7 bases, there was a span of 9 bases. Germline V lookup: CDR1 LGHNA, CDR2 YNFKEQ. The CDR3 region has the DNA TGTGCCAGCAGCCAAGAAGGGCTACTCGGGGAGCTGTTTTTT. Encoded protein: CASSQEGLLGELFF.

This chain links TRBV6-6 with TRBJ1-1, with D tentatively TRBD1 (6 bases). The CDR3 sequence is 12 residues long. Per the germline V gene, CDR1 is MNHNY and CDR2 is SVGAGI (reference sequence). Trimming stripped 6 bases from V and 8 bases from J, with 13 bases between. As DNA, the CDR3 is TGTGCCAGCAGCCTCCCGACAGGAGAAGCTTTCTTT. This codes for CASSLPTGEAFF.

The CDR3 sequence: CASSLRRVGDTQYF. The CDR3 DNA reads as TGTGCCAGCAGCTTGCGGCGGGTCGGGGATACGCAGTATTTT. The chain is built from TRBV13 and TRBJ2-3, with a tentative D call TRBD2 (5 bases). Germline CDR1 PRHDT, CDR2 FYEKMQ (reference sequence). The CDR3 extends over 14 amino acids. Trimming pared 3 bases from V and 6 bases from J, leaving 13 bases between.

The CDR3 nucleotides read TGCGCCAGCAGCTTGGCGGGGGAGTCCTACGAGCAGTACTTC. The encoded protein is CASSLAGESYEQYF. This sequence joins TRBV5-1 and TRBJ2-7; tentatively, D is TRBD2 (6 bases). The CDR3 totals 14 residues. V was clipped by 0 bases and J by 1 base, with 8 bases between them. Germline CDR1 reads SGHRS; CDR2 reads YFSETQ. Looking up the rest from reference TRBV5-1 and TRBJ2-7 gives the full variable domain: KAGVTQTPRYLIKTRGQQVTLSCSPISGHRSVSWYQQTPGQGLQFLFEYFSETQRNKGNFPGRFSGRQFSNSRSEMNVSTLELGDSALYLCASSLAGESYEQYFGPGTRLTVT.

The chain carries TRBV13 and TRBJ1-2; 8 bases agree with TRBD1. The CDR3 has 17 residues. V gave up 1 base and J gave up 8 bases; unmatched junction bases: 15. The germline CDR1 and CDR2 sequences are PRHDT and FYEKMQ (reference sequence). The CDR3 protein is CASSLVGRSQGARGYTF. CDR3 DNA: TGTGCCAGCAGCTTAGTAGGGCGAAGCCAGGGGGCGCGGGGCTACACCTTC.

CDR3 in DNA: TGCAGCGTTGAAGGGGGGGTGAACACTGAAGCTTTCTTT. Encoded protein: CSVEGGVNTEAFF. The chain has TRBV29-1 and TRBJ1-1; tentative D call: TRBD1 (5 bases). CDR1 is SQVTM and CDR2 is ANQGSEA in the germline V gene. Trimming left V 1 base short and J 0 bases short, with 6 bases between. CDR3 length equals 13 residues.

The CDR3 is CASSTSDSRPLHF. Written as DNA, the CDR3 is TGTGCCAGCAGTACCTCCGACAGCCGGCCCCTCCACTTT. This chain links TRBV6-6 with TRBJ1-6; weak D call: TRBD1 (5 bases). V was clipped by 5 bases and J by 13 bases, with 15 bases between them. Germline V gene data show CDR1 as MNHNY and CDR2 as SVGAGI (reference sequence). The length of the CDR3 is 13 residues.